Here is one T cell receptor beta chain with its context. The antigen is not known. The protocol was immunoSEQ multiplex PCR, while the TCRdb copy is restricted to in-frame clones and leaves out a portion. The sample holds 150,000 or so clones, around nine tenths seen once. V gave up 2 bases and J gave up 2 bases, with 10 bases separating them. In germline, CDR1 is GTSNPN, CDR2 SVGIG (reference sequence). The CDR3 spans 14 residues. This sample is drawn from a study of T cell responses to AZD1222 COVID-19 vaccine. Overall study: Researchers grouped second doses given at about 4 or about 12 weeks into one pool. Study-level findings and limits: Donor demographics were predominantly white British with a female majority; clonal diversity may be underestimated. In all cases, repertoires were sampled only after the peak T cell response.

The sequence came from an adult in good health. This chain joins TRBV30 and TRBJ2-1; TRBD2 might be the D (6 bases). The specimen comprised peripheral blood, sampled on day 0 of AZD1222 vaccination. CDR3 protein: CAWSRGSTYNEQFF. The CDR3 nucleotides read TGTGCCTGGAGTCGGGGGTCGACCTACAATGAGCAGTTCTTC.